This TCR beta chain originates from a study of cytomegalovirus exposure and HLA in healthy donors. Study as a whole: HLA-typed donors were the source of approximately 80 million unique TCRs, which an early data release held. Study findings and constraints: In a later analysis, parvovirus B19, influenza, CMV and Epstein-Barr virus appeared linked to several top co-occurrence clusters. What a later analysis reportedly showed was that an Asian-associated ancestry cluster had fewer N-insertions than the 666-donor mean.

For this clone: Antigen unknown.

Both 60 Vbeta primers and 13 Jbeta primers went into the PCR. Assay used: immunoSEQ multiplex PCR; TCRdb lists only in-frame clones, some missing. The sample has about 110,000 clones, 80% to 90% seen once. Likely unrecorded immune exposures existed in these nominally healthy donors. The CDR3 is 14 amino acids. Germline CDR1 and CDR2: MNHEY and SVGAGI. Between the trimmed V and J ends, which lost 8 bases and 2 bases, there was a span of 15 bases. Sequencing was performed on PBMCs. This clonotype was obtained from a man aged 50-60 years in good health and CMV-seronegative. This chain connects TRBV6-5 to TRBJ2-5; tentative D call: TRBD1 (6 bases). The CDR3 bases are TGTGCCAGCCGCCCAGGGGCCGTTCAAGAGACCCAGTACTTC. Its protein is CASRPGAVQETQYF.